The rows below give T cell receptor beta chains drawn from one sample of a study of blood T cell repertoires in COVID-19. The table came from immunoSEQ multiplex PCR; TCRdb's copy has only in-frame clones and leaves some out. Of roughly 81,000 clones listed, roughly four fifths are singletons. The sample taken for sequencing was peripheral blood. The receptors come from a man between 60 and 75 years old with acute or convalescent COVID-19. Each CDR3 is given with its conserved first and last residue.

V,J,CDR3
TRBV21-1,TRBJ2-2,CARPSGRCTGELFF
TRBV6-6,TRBJ2-7,CASSSSALGVEQYF
TRBV18,TRBJ1-6,CASSPGGGYNSPLHF
TRBV28,TRBJ1-1,CASRSGGLDTEAFF
TRBV9,TRBJ2-7,CASSVAPAGGSEQYF
TRBV29-1,TRBJ2-7,CSVLTSYEQYF
TRBV11-3,TRBJ2-1,CASSLGAPGSNEQFF
TRBV28,TRBJ1-2,CASNGGGRFGYTF
TRBV28,TRBJ1-3,CASQSGGDRNTIYF
TRBV6-5,TRBJ1-6,CASSYGQGLSSPLHF
TRBV6-2/TRBV6-3,TRBJ2-2,CASSTWTGELFF
TRBV5-1,TRBJ2-3,CASTPGGVMNTQYF
TRBV5-1,TRBJ1-3,CASSATGSGDTIYF
TRBV28,TRBJ2-1,CASSLWGGGNNEQFF
TRBV7-2,TRBJ1-2,CASSLRLNRAINGYTF